A single sample is the source of the 8 T cell receptor beta chains below, sequenced in a study of cytomegalovirus exposure and HLA in healthy donors. The PCR had 60 Vbeta and 13 Jbeta primers. Repertoires were generated with immunoSEQ multiplex PCR, while TCRdb's copy carries only in-frame clones and drops some. The repertoire holds 100,000 to 150,000 clones, approximately 74% seen once, with approximately 7.2% in the top ten. The sequencing sample was made of PBMCs. All receptors derive from a male donor in good health and CMV-seronegative.

V and J are TRBV28 and TRBJ2-3; the D gene is possibly TRBD2 (6 bases). The CDR3 length is 15 residues. The germline CDR1 and CDR2 sequences are MDHEN and SYDVKM. Trimming removed 6 bases from V and 4 bases from J, with 17 bases in between. This CDR3 is CASSLAGQGPDTQYF. DNA for the CDR3: TGTGCCAGCAGCCTCGCGGGGCAGGGCCCAGATACGCAGTATTTT.

The chain employs TRBV30 and TRBJ2-2; 9 nucleotides line up with TRBD1. V lost 2 bases to trimming and J lost 5 bases; unmatched junction nucleotides: 15. This CDR3 has 18 residues. Germline assignment: CDR1 GTSNPN and CDR2 SVGIG (reference sequence). The chain's CDR3 is CAWSPPPTGGIGTGELFF. In nucleotides, the CDR3 is TGTGCCTGGAGTCCCCCCCCGACAGGGGGAATTGGGACCGGGGAGCTGTTTTTT.

In its sample, this clone was seen a few times. The J gene is TRBJ1-5, the V gene TRBV15; D not resolved. V lost 5 bases and J lost 4, with 6 bases in between. CDR1 and CDR2 from the germline V gene are LNHNV and YYDKDF (reference sequence). The CDR3 has 12 residues. The CDR3 is CATSLGNQPQHF. The CDR3 nucleotides are TGTGCCACCAGCCTCGGGAATCAGCCCCAGCATTTT.

This clone was seen just once. The chain couples TRBV11-2 to TRBJ2-3; 14 positions match TRBD2. The CDR3 spans 18 residues. V trimming: 4 bases; J trimming: 0 bases; junction bases outside the gene matches: 6. Germline V gene lookup returns CDR1 SGHAT and CDR2 FQNNGV. The CDR3 DNA reads as TGTGCCAGCAGCTGGGGACTAGCGGGGGCACTTAGCACAGATACGCAGTATTTT. It codes for CASSWGLAGALSTDTQYF.

This rearrangement joins TRBV29-1 to TRBJ1-1; no clear D. V was clipped by 2 bases and J by 0 bases, with 13 bases between them. CDR1 SQVTM and CDR2 ANQGSEA come from the germline V gene. The CDR3 is 15 amino acids. The CDR3 nucleotides read TGCAGCGTTGAAATTAGAAAGAGAGTGAACACTGAAGCTTTCTTT. Translating it yields CSVEIRKRVNTEAFF.

On this clone itself: An end of the junction differs from the germline gene, which may be a read error. The CDR3 coding sequence is TGTGCCAGCAGCTTTGGCGGGAGTGAGGGATCCTTC. Its translation: CASSFGGSEGSF. The chain couples TRBV5-6 to TRBJ2-7, with 7 bases matching TRBD2. Germline CDR1 is SGHDT and CDR2 is YYEEEE. The CDR3 consists of 12 residues.

V is TRBV5-1 and J is TRBJ1-1, with 8 bases lining up with TRBD1. This CDR3 spans 14 amino acids. With V trimmed by 4 bases and J by 4 bases, 6 bases remained unmatched. The germline CDR1 and CDR2 sequences are SGHRS and YFSETQ. CDR3 residues: CASSQTGGSTEAFF. For the CDR3, the DNA is TGCGCCAGCAGCCAAACAGGGGGAAGCACTGAAGCTTTCTTT.

This chain uses TRBV6-5 with TRBJ1-2, with TRBD1 matching 8 bases. The germline V gene has CDR1 MNHEY and CDR2 SVGAGI. CDR3 length equals 14 residues. V dropped 6 bases and J dropped 4; count of bases not matched to a gene: 7. CDR3 protein: CASSLTGELYGYTF. DNA of the CDR3: TGTGCCAGCAGCTTGACAGGGGAACTCTATGGCTACACCTTC.